The 32 T cell receptor beta chains presented below share a single source sample, sequenced in a study of T cells in localized non-small cell lung cancer (dated by TCRdb to the early 2020s). The library was built by means of the immunoSEQ multiplex PCR assay. TCRdb stores this immuneACCESS table with in-frame sequences only. Part of the clones is absent; in the studies checked, under half of the shortfall reflects unresolved V genes, and no reason is known for the rest. This sample comprises about 59,000 clones, about nine tenths of them detected only once. Over 1.5% of the sample lies in the top ten. This specimen was peripheral blood, taken before any cancer treatment. Source of these receptors: a woman aged 40 to 75 with stage I lung adenocarcinoma.

In its sample, this clone was seen once. The chain couples TRBV10-3 to TRBJ1-2; 9 nucleotides match TRBD1. V was pared by 2 bases and J by 7 bases, with 5 bases of the junction left unmatched. This CDR3 is 14 amino acids long. Germline loops: CDR1 ENHRY, CDR2 SYGVKD. CDR3 residues: CAISEGTGGGGYTF. DNA of the CDR3: TGTGCCATCAGTGAGGGAACAGGGGGCGGTGGCTACACCTTC.

The V call is TRBV5-1, the J call TRBJ1-1; D is unclear. With 0 bases removed from V and 0 bases from J, the gap between germline ends came to 6 bases. The CDR3 is 14 residues long. Germline CDR1 SGHRS, CDR2 YFSETQ. The CDR3 loop is CASSLEFMNTEAFF. The CDR3 DNA follows: TGCGCCAGCAGCTTGGAGTTCATGAACACTGAAGCTTTCTTT. The full variable domain, rest sourced from reference TRBV5-1 and TRBJ1-1, is KAGVTQTPRYLIKTRGQQVTLSCSPISGHRSVSWYQQTPGQGLQFLFEYFSETQRNKGNFPGRFSGRQFSNSRSEMNVSTLELGDSALYLCASSLEFMNTEAFFGQGTRLTVV.

The chain couples TRBV29-1 to TRBJ1-1; D unclear. This CDR3 is 13 amino acids long. Germline CDR1 is SQVTM and CDR2 is ANQGSEA. V was pared by 4 bases and J by 0 bases, with 9 bases between. DNA for the CDR3: TGCAGCGTTGTAAGGCGTATGAACACTGAAGCTTTCTTT. This encodes CSVVRRMNTEAFF.

The chain joins TRBV28 to TRBJ1-5; 7 nucleotides align to TRBD1. Germline V gene sequence: CDR1 MDHEN, CDR2 SYDVKM. V shed 10 bases and J 5 bases; nucleotides not matched to a gene: 2. This CDR3 is built from 11 residues. This CDR3 reads CATQGDQPQHF. Here the CDR3 DNA reads TGTGCCACTCAGGGGGATCAGCCCCAGCATTTT.

The genes are TRBV7-2 and TRBJ1-3, with D possibly being TRBD1 (5 bases). CDR1 and CDR2 from the germline V gene are SGHTA and FQGNSA. Trimming cost V 0 bases and J 2 bases, with 14 bases left between them. There are 17 residues in the CDR3. The DNA of the CDR3 is TGTGCCAGCAGCTTAGCCGGGCAGGGAGTGGCTGGAAACACCATATATTTT. Amino acids: CASSLAGQGVAGNTIYF. Based on the CDR3 plus reference TRBV7-2 and TRBJ1-3, the full variable domain is GAGVSQSPSNKVTEKGKDVELRCDPISGHTALYWYRQSLGQGLEFLIYFQGNSAPDKSGLPSDRFSAERTGGSVSTLTIQRTQQEDSAVYLCASSLAGQGVAGNTIYFGEGSWLTVV.

The chain employs TRBV6-1 and TRBJ1-3, with D possibly being TRBD1 (5 bases). V was clipped by 4 bases and J by 1 base, with 26 bases between them. CDR1 is MNHNS, CDR2 SASEGT, per germline. CDR3 length: 20 amino acids. The CDR3 is CASSAGRWDPRPSSGNTIYF. CDR3 DNA sequence: TGTGCCAGCAGTGCTGGACGTTGGGACCCGCGTCCCTCTTCTGGAAACACCATATATTTT.

The table lists this clone with a count of one. V usage is TRBV6-4 and J usage is TRBJ1-1; D gene uncertain. This CDR3 spans 15 amino acids. Trimming stripped 2 bases from V and 3 bases from J, with 13 bases between. Germline-derived CDR1 and CDR2 are MRHNA and SNTAGT. The CDR3 DNA sequence: TGTGCCAGCAGTGACGGTCTAGGGCTGCACACTGAAGCTTTCTTT. This codes for CASSDGLGLHTEAFF.

The chain has TRBV11-3 and TRBJ2-1, with unresolved D. Germline-derived CDR1 and CDR2 are SGHNT and YENEEA. The CDR3 runs 15 residues. V was clipped by 5 bases and J by 3 bases, with 14 bases between them. CDR3 in amino acids: CASSPRVGSYNEQFF. CDR3 in DNA: TGTGCCAGCAGCCCCCGAGTCGGTAGCTACAATGAGCAGTTCTTC.

The chain uses TRBV18 and TRBJ1-4; 8 nucleotides agree with TRBD1. From germline, CDR1 is KGHSH and CDR2 LQKENI. This CDR3 region has 15 residues. V shed 4 bases and J 6 bases; nucleotides not matched to a gene: 7. As DNA, the CDR3 is TGTGCCAGCTCACTTGCGACAGGGGTTTATGAAAAACTGTTTTTT. Its protein is CASSLATGVYEKLFF.

The V and J genes are TRBV6-6 and TRBJ2-2; TRBD2 agrees at 10 bases. V lost 4 bases and J lost 6; bases outside the gene matches: 5. The germline V gene has CDR1 MNHNY and CDR2 SVGAGI (reference sequence). The CDR3 consists of 15 residues. As DNA, the CDR3 is TGTGCCAGCAGTTCTATAGCGGGAGGTGCCGGGGAGCTGTTTTTT. Residues: CASSSIAGGAGELFF.

This clone has only one observation. This chain uses TRBV28 with TRBJ1-5; D remains unclear. Trimming pared 6 bases from V and 0 bases from J, leaving 12 bases between. Germline V gene lookup returns CDR1 MDHEN and CDR2 SYDVKM. This CDR3 region has 15 residues. CDR3 DNA sequence: TGTGCCAGCAGCGGGGAGGGAAATAGCAATCAGCCCCAGCATTTT. Its protein product is CASSGEGNSNQPQHF.

The gene calls are TRBV5-5 and TRBJ2-7, with 11 nucleotides matching TRBD1. The CDR3 covers 15 residues. Germline V gene lookup returns CDR1 SGHKS and CDR2 YYEKEE (reference sequence). The junction had 6 bases not matched to a gene; V was cut back by 4 bases and J by 3 bases. The CDR3 loop is CASSNTGTGGYEQYF. The DNA for the CDR3 is TGTGCCAGCAGCAACACCGGGACAGGGGGCTACGAGCAGTACTTC.

This clone showed up just once. The chain's CDR3 is CASSDPGRSSGANVLTF. DNA for the CDR3: TGTGCCAGCTCCGATCCGGGACGGAGCTCTGGGGCCAACGTCCTGACTTTC. The chain has TRBV18 and TRBJ2-6; D is tentatively TRBD1 or TRBD2 (5 bases each). The germline gives CDR1 KGHSH, CDR2 LQKENI. Trimming shortened V by 6 bases and J by 0 bases, and 15 bases separated the two germline ends. CDR3 length equals 17 residues.

This rearrangement joins TRBV5-6 to TRBJ2-7, with unresolved D. Trimming shortened V by 3 bases and J by 2 bases, and 9 bases separated the two germline ends. The V gene's germline CDR1 is SGHDT and CDR2 YYEEEE. The CDR3 is 13 amino acids. The CDR3 sequence is CASSWVGAYEQYF. CDR3 bases: TGTGCCAGCAGCTGGGTGGGCGCCTACGAGCAGTACTTC.

This chain uses TRBV6-5 with TRBJ1-2; TRBD1 agrees at 8 bases. The CDR3 has 15 residues. V shed 6 bases and J 0 bases; nucleotides not matched to a gene: 6. Germline V gives CDR1 MNHEY, CDR2 SVGAGI. The CDR3: CASSLTRGPNYGYTF. CDR3 bases: TGTGCCAGCAGCCTTACCAGGGGGCCTAACTATGGCTACACCTTC.

The J gene is TRBJ1-1, the V gene TRBV30; no firm D call. V lost 3 bases and J 2 bases, leaving 4 bases between the germline ends. The CDR3 is made up of 11 amino acids. Germline loops: CDR1 GTSNPN, CDR2 SVGIG (reference sequence). The CDR3 region is CAWRANTEAFF. The CDR3 DNA sequence: TGTGCCTGGAGGGCTAACACTGAAGCTTTCTTT.

The J gene is TRBJ2-2, the V gene TRBV19; D unresolved. The CDR3 has 17 amino acids. Germline CDR1 and CDR2: LNHDA and SQIVND (reference sequence). V was pared by 7 bases and J by 4 bases, with 22 bases between. CDR3 DNA: TGTGCCAGTACCGACTCCCGGACGTCCTGGGGCACCGGGGAGCTGTTTTTT. Amino acid sequence: CASTDSRTSWGTGELFF.

This chain connects TRBV7-3 to TRBJ2-2; D unresolved. The V end lost 1 base, the J end lost 1 base, and 10 bases lay between the germline ends. This CDR3 is built from 16 residues. Per germline, CDR1 SGHTA and CDR2 FQGTGA. Here the CDR3 reads CASSLSTYLNTGELFF. CDR3 sequence (DNA): TGTGCCAGCAGCTTAAGCACTTACTTGAACACCGGGGAGCTGTTTTTT. The complete variable domain, with remaining parts taken from reference TRBV7-3 and TRBJ2-2, reads GAGVSQTPSNKVTEKGKYVELRCDPISGHTALYWYRQSLGQGPEFLIYFQGTGAADDSGLPNDRFFAVRPEGSVSTLKIQRTERGDSAVYLCASSLSTYLNTGELFFGEGSRLTVL.

V gene TRBV19 combines with J gene TRBJ1-1, with a weak D call TRBD1 (5 bases). The CDR3 length is 15 residues. CDR1 is LNHDA, CDR2 SQIVND, per germline (reference sequence). The germline V and J ends were trimmed by 7 bases and 3 bases, with 18 bases remaining between them. The DNA of the CDR3 is TGTGCCAGTATCGCCGGGACCTTGGGGGACACTGAAGCTTTCTTT. Amino acids: CASIAGTLGDTEAFF.

The V gene is TRBV27, the J gene TRBJ2-5; D is undetermined. Germline CDR1 MNHEY, CDR2 SMNVEV (reference sequence). The CDR3 is made up of 13 amino acids. V lost 3 bases and J 2 bases, leaving 7 bases between the germline ends. The DNA of the CDR3 is TGTGCCAGCAGTTTCGTCGGGCAAGAGACCCAGTACTTC. Protein sequence: CASSFVGQETQYF.

This chain links TRBV7-3 with TRBJ2-1, with 10 bases aligning to TRBD2. V shed 2 bases, J shed 12 bases, and the junction held 16 bases outside the gene matches. Germline loops: CDR1 SGHTA, CDR2 FQGTGA. The CDR3 is 17 residues long. The CDR3 bases are TGTGCCAGCAGCTTAGGTGTTAGCGGGAGGTCAGGGATGATGCAGTTCTTC. This gives the protein CASSLGVSGRSGMMQFF.

This clone was picked up a small number of times. The chain recombines TRBV2 with TRBJ1-2; D may be TRBD1 (6 bases). CDR3 length equals 12 residues. Germline V gene data show CDR1 as SNHLY and CDR2 as FYNNEI. V lost 5 bases and J lost 7, with 11 bases in between. In DNA form, the CDR3 reads TGTGCCAGCAGTCCTACAGGGCTTGGCTACACCTTC. This translates into CASSPTGLGYTF.

The chain uses TRBV6-5 and TRBJ2-1, with D perhaps matching TRBD2 (6 bases). CDR3 length equals 15 residues. Germline V gives CDR1 MNHEY, CDR2 SVGAGI. Trimming stripped 2 bases from V and 3 bases from J, with 11 bases between. CDR3 in DNA: TGTGCCAGCAGTTACCGGCAGGGAGGCTACAATGAGCAGTTCTTC. Residues: CASSYRQGGYNEQFF.

The table lists this clone with a few counts. The genes are TRBV4-3 and TRBJ1-3; D remains unclear. The germline V and J ends were trimmed by 0 bases and 10 bases, with 13 bases remaining between them. This CDR3 has 14 residues. Germline assignment: CDR1 LGHNA and CDR2 YSLEER. CDR3 nucleotide sequence: TGCGCCAGCAGCCAAGAGTCGGCTTTGGGGACCATATATTTT. Translation: CASSQESALGTIYF.

This clone has a handful of counts. The chain joins TRBV5-1 to TRBJ2-2, with a weak D call TRBD1 (6 bases). V lost 4 bases to trimming and J lost 5 bases, with 9 bases between them. Germline CDR1 reads SGHRS; CDR2 reads YFSETQ. This CDR3 is 13 amino acids long. CDR3 in amino acids: CASSIGTTGELFF. CDR3 nucleotide sequence: TGCGCCAGCAGCATCGGGACAACCGGGGAGCTGTTTTTT.

This clone was found a few times. This chain links TRBV28 with TRBJ1-5; D gene unclear. Trimming pared 3 bases from V and 7 bases from J, leaving 7 bases between. CDR3 size: 12 residues. Germline loops: CDR1 MDHEN, CDR2 SYDVKM. The CDR3 is CASSFSGQPQHF. CDR3 coding DNA: TGTGCCAGCAGTTTCTCGGGCCAGCCCCAGCATTTT. Drawing the rest from reference TRBV28 and TRBJ1-5, the complete variable domain is DVKVTQSSRYLVKRTGEKVFLECVQDMDHENMFWYRQDPGLGLRLIYFSYDVKMKEKGDIPEGYSVSREKKERFSLILESASTNQTSMYLCASSFSGQPQHFGDGTRLSIL.

The chain carries TRBV7-6 and TRBJ2-7; TRBD2 agrees at 7 bases. With V trimmed by 5 bases and J by 4 bases, 14 bases remained unmatched. The CDR3 is made up of 16 amino acids. The germline CDR1 and CDR2 sequences are SGHVS and FNYEAQ. In DNA, the CDR3 is TGTGCCAGCAGCCCCCAAGCTGCGACTAGCAGGTACGAGCAGTACTTC. This translates into CASSPQAATSRYEQYF.

This chain links TRBV11-3 with TRBJ2-1; D may correspond to TRBD1 or TRBD2 (5 bases each). Germline-derived CDR1 and CDR2 are SGHNT and YENEEA. V lost 4 bases, J lost 7 bases, and 14 bases lay in between. This CDR3 is built from 14 residues. CDR3 nucleotides: TGTGCCAGCAGCTCCAGGTCCGGGGCGAATGAGCAGTTCTTC. This encodes CASSSRSGANEQFF.

The V call is TRBV5-5, the J call TRBJ1-4, with TRBD1 matching over 7 bases. Germline V gene sequence: CDR1 SGHKS, CDR2 YYEKEE (reference sequence). With 1 base clipped from V and 9 bases from J, the junction kept 9 bases outside the gene matches. CDR3 size: 15 residues. CDR3 region: CASSLFRRGSQKLFF. The CDR3 bases are TGTGCCAGCAGCTTGTTCCGCAGGGGGTCTCAAAAACTGTTTTTT.

The genes are TRBV5-6 and TRBJ2-5; 9 nucleotides align to TRBD1. Germline CDR1 SGHDT, CDR2 YYEEEE. The trim removed 4 bases at V and 2 bases at J, leaving 3 bases unmatched. The CDR3 totals 14 residues. The CDR3 coding sequence is TGTGCCAGCAGCGGGACAGGGAGGCAAGAGACCCAGTACTTC. This translates into CASSGTGRQETQYF.

This clone is a singleton in its sample. The rearrangement uses TRBV28 and TRBJ1-1, with D possibly TRBD1 on 6 matching bases. The CDR3 spans 16 residues. Deletions cut 5 bases from V and 1 base from J, with 17 bases between. In germline, CDR1 is MDHEN, CDR2 SYDVKM. The CDR3 reads CASSLSGGSWNTEAFF. The CDR3 nucleotides read TGTGCCAGCAGTCTCTCGGGGGGCAGTTGGAACACTGAAGCTTTCTTT.

The chain couples TRBV28 to TRBJ1-5; D might be TRBD1 (6 bases). The CDR3 runs to 14 residues. Germline values: CDR1 MDHEN, CDR2 SYDVKM. V gave up 6 bases and J gave up 2 bases, with 11 bases separating them. DNA for the CDR3: TGTGCCAGCAGACACAGGGTAGGCAATCAGCCCCAGCATTTT. This translates into CASRHRVGNQPQHF. The full variable domain, completed using reference TRBV28 and TRBJ1-5, is DVKVTQSSRYLVKRTGEKVFLECVQDMDHENMFWYRQDPGLGLRLIYFSYDVKMKEKGDIPEGYSVSREKKERFSLILESASTNQTSMYLCASRHRVGNQPQHFGDGTRLSIL.